The 5 T cell receptor beta chains below come from one sample, sequenced in a study of T cell responses to AZD1222 COVID-19 vaccine. The method was immunoSEQ multiplex PCR; TCRdb's version includes in-frame clones alone and lacks a portion of them. The sample contains around 190,000 clones, roughly 88% of which appear only once. Sequenced material: peripheral blood, taken on day 0 of AZD1222 vaccination. These TCRs come from an adult in good health.

The rearrangement links TRBV11-2 to TRBJ1-5; 7 bases are shared with TRBD1. The CDR3 length is 13 residues. From germline, CDR1 is SGHAT and CDR2 FQNNGV. The J segment lost 7 bases and the V segment lost 2 bases, leaving 2 bases of the junction unmatched. CDR3 protein: CASSLKGAQPQHF. The CDR3 DNA is TGTGCCAGCAGCTTAAAGGGGGCGCAGCCCCAGCATTTT.

V usage is TRBV7-3 and J usage is TRBJ1-2, with 9 bases aligning to TRBD1. This CDR3 contains 15 residues. CDR1 is SGHTA, CDR2 FQGTGA, per germline. Germline trimming cut 6 bases from V and 2 bases from J; bases unmatched to any gene: 7. The CDR3 bases are TGTGCCAGCAGGCCCGGGACAGGGCTGAACTATGGCTACACCTTC. This translates into CASRPGTGLNYGYTF.

This chain connects TRBV3-1 (or the pseudogene TRBV3-2) to TRBJ2-3; maybe TRBD1 (6 bases). V lost 1 base, J lost 1 base, and 12 bases lay in between. The CDR3 totals 16 residues. The germline CDR1 and CDR2 sequences are LGHDT and YNNKEL (reference sequence). The CDR3 reads CASSQGLRTGTDTQYF. The CDR3 region has the DNA TGTGCCAGCAGCCAAGGGCTCCGGACAGGCACAGATACGCAGTATTTT.

The V gene is TRBV18, the J gene TRBJ2-7; D possibly corresponds to TRBD1 (6 bases). Per germline, CDR1 KGHSH and CDR2 LQKENI. This CDR3 contains 16 residues. Trimming shortened V by 3 bases and J by 1 base, and 16 bases separated the two germline ends. CDR3 coding DNA: TGTGCCAGCTCACCTTTCCCCCCACAGGGATCCTACGAGCAGTACTTC. Protein: CASSPFPPQGSYEQYF.

This chain connects TRBV19 to TRBJ2-7; the D is unclear. This CDR3 spans 15 amino acids. Germline assignment: CDR1 LNHDA and CDR2 SQIVND (reference sequence). Deletions cut 3 bases from V and 0 bases from J, with 12 bases between. CDR3 coding DNA: TGTGCCAGTAGTATGGATCTGGGTTTCTCCTACGAGCAGTACTTC. This sequence encodes CASSMDLGFSYEQYF.